A selection of T cell receptor beta chains follows, all from one sample in a study of blood T cell repertoires in COVID-19. The protocol was immunoSEQ multiplex PCR, while the TCRdb copy is restricted to in-frame clones and leaves out a portion. The top ten clones hold more than 3% of a sample with about 170,000 clones, roughly nine tenths of them seen once. Sequencing used peripheral blood. These TCRs come from a man between 65 and 80 years old with acute or convalescent COVID-19. Each CDR3 is given without its conserved first and last residue. Clone size, where shown, is once, few, many, or a class for clones that have expanded.

CDR3 length | V gene | clone size | CDR3 protein
9 | TRBV6-4 | . | ASSIPTGSR
10 | TRBV29-1 | once | SVKDFNEKLF
13 | TRBV5-4 | few | ASSPPEGSYNEQF
12 | TRBV4-3 | few | ASSQEDYQETQY
12 | TRBV7-8 | . | ASSLTENLYGYT
11 | TRBV12-3/TRBV12-4 | once | ASSLTGKNIQY
14 | TRBV5-6 | . | ASSYTIAGASGELF
12 | TRBV5-1 | . | ASSSPAGGSGYT
12 | TRBV13 | . | ASSRGGRNEKLF
15 | TRBV3-1/TRBV3-2 | . | ASSHLGRGENTGELF